This T cell receptor (beta chain) stems from a study of OX40 agonist ivuxolimab in advanced cancers. Study information: Patients enrolled in dose escalation were diagnosed with hepatocellular carcinoma, melanoma, renal cell or head and neck cancer. Two patients with cutaneous melanoma and one with hepatocellular carcinoma, three in total, showed partial responses.

Any history of autoimmune disease or systemic immunosuppression disqualified patients. Assay used: immunoSEQ multiplex PCR; TCRdb lists only in-frame clones, some missing. The sample has tens of thousands of clones; roughly three quarters are singletons. The CDR3 covers 15 residues. The V gene's germline CDR1 is KGHSH and CDR2 LQKENI. V dropped 3 bases and J dropped 0 bases, with 11 bases sitting between them. The receptor was derived from an adult with an advanced solid tumor such as melanoma, head and neck, liver or kidney cancer. The specimen comprised CD4+ or CD8+ T cells sorted from blood, sampled in a trial of the OX40 agonist ivuxolimab. The chain combines TRBV18 with TRBJ1-1, with D maybe TRBD1 (6 bases). The DNA of the CDR3 is TGTGCCAGCTCACCCACGGGGGCTATGAACACTGAAGCTTTCTTT. Translating gives CASSPTGAMNTEAFF.